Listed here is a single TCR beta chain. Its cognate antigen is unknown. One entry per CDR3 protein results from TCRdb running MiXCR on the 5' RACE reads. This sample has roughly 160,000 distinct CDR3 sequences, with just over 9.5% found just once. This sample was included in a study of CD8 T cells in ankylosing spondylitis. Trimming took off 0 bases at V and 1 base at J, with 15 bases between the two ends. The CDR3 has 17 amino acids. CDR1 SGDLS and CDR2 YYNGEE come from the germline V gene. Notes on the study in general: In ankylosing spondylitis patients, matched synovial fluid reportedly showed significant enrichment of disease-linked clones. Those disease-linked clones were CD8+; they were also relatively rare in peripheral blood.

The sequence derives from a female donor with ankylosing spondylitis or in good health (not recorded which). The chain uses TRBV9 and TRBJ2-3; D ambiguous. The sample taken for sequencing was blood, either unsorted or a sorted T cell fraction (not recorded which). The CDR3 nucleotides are TGTGCCAGCAGCGTAGTTGGGTGGACGAGTCGCACAGATACGCAGTATTTT. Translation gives CASSVVGWTSRTDTQYF.